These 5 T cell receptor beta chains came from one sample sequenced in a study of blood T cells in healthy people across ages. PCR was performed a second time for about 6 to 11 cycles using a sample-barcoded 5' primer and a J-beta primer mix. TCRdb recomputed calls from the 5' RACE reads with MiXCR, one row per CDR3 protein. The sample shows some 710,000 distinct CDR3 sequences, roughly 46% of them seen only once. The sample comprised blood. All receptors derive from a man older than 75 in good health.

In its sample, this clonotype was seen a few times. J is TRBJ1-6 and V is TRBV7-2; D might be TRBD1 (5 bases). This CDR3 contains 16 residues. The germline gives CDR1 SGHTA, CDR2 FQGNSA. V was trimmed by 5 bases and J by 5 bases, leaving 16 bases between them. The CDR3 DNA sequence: TGTGCCAGCAGCCAACAGGAGACGAAAAATAATTCACCCCTCCACTTT. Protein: CASSQQETKNNSPLHF.

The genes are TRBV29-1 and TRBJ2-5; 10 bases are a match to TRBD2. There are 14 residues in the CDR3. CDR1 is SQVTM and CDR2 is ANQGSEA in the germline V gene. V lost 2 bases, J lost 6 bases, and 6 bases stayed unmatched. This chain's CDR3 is CSVERAGGPQTQYF. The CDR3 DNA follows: TGCAGCGTTGAAAGAGCGGGAGGGCCACAGACCCAGTACTTC. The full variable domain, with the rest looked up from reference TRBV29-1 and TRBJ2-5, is SAVISQKPSRDICQRGTSLTIQCQVDSQVTMMFWYRQQPGQSLTLIATANQGSEATYESGFVIDKFPISRPNLTFSTLTVSNMSPEDSSIYLCSVERAGGPQTQYFGPGTRLLVL.

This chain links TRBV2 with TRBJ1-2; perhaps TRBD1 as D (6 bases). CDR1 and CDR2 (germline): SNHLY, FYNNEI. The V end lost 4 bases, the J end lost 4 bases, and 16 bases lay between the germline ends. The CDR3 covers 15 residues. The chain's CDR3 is CASSVNREPAYGYTF. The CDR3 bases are TGTGCCAGCAGTGTGAACAGGGAACCCGCCTATGGCTACACCTTC.

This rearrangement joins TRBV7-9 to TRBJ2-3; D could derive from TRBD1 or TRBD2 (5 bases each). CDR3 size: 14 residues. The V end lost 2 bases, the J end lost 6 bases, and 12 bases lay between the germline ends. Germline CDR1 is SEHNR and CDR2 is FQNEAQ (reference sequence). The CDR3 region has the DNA TGTGCCAGCAGCTTAAGGGGAGAAGGGGATACGCAGTATTTT. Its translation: CASSLRGEGDTQYF.

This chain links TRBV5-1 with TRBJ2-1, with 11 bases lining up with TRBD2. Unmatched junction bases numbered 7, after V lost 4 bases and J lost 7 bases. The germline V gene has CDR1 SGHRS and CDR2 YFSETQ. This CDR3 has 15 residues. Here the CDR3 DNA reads TGCGCCAGCAGCCCCAACTTAGCGGGAGGGAATGAGCAGTTCTTC. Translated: CASSPNLAGGNEQFF.